Shown below are 26 T cell receptor beta chains from a single sample sequenced in a study of technical replicates of blood from a handful of donors. Measured with immunoSEQ multiplex PCR; TCRdb has only the in-frame clones, and not every one. The table records 80,000 to 95,000 clones, 90% to 95% of them present only once. Specimen: T cells isolated from PBMCs. These receptors were taken from a human donor in good health.

The chain employs TRBV6-4 and TRBJ2-2, with unresolved D. The CDR3 is 13 residues long. Germline values: CDR1 MRHNA, CDR2 SNTAGT. Trimming pared 5 bases from V and 1 base from J, leaving 5 bases between. The CDR3 DNA reads as TGTGCCAGCAGTTCCAAGAACACCGGGGAGCTGTTTTTT. Its translation: CASSSKNTGELFF.

This chain connects TRBV30 to TRBJ2-3; D unclear. CDR1 and CDR2 (germline): GTSNPN, SVGIG (reference sequence). V gave up 4 bases and J gave up 0 bases, with 11 bases separating them. The CDR3 is made up of 14 amino acids. The chain's CDR3 is CAWMPASSTDTQYF. The DNA for the CDR3 is TGTGCCTGGATGCCAGCGAGTAGCACAGATACGCAGTATTTT.

This rearrangement joins TRBV7-9 to TRBJ1-2; 8 bases align to TRBD1. Trimming took 4 bases from V and 6 from J; bases not matched to a gene: 13. CDR3 size: 16 residues. Germline lookup yields CDR1 SEHNR and CDR2 FQNEAQ (reference sequence). CDR3 in DNA: TGTGCCAGCAGCTCCACCCTCCAGACAGGGGACGATGGCTACACCTTC. Translation: CASSSTLQTGDDGYTF.

V usage is TRBV5-1 and J usage is TRBJ2-5, with 8 bases that match TRBD2. V shed 5 bases and J 5 bases; nucleotides not matched to a gene: 11. Germline assignment: CDR1 SGHRS and CDR2 YFSETQ. This CDR3 is 15 amino acids long. As DNA, the CDR3 is TGCGCCAGCAGTAGTGATCGGGGGGGCCTGGAGACCCAGTACTTC. This gives the protein CASSSDRGGLETQYF.

The CDR3 loop is CASSLEAAEQFF. The CDR3 DNA sequence: TGTGCCAGCAGCTTAGAAGCAGCGGAGCAGTTCTTC. The rearrangement joins TRBV7-9 to TRBJ2-1; no clear D gene. The CDR3 has 12 amino acids. Trimming removed 1 base at V and 10 bases at J, with 8 bases between. Looked up from germline, CDR1 is SEHNR and CDR2 is FQNEAQ (reference sequence).

The CDR3: CASSFISGVNEQFF. Here the CDR3 DNA reads TGTGCCAGCAGCTTTATTAGCGGGGTAAATGAGCAGTTCTTC. The chain recombines TRBV7-9 with TRBJ2-1; TRBD2 agrees at 8 bases. In germline, CDR1 is SEHNR, CDR2 FQNEAQ (reference sequence). The J segment lost 7 bases and the V segment lost 3 bases, leaving 5 bases of the junction unmatched. This CDR3 has 14 residues.

This clone was found once. CDR3 region: CASSLDGTGGEKLFF. In nucleotides, the CDR3 is TGCGCCAGCAGCTTGGATGGGACAGGGGGTGAAAAACTGTTTTTT. The chain has TRBV5-1 and TRBJ1-4; 11 nucleotides agree with TRBD1. With 0 bases clipped from V and 7 bases from J, the junction kept 2 bases outside the gene matches. Germline V lookup: CDR1 SGHRS, CDR2 YFSETQ. The CDR3 loop spans 15 amino acids. Drawing the rest from reference TRBV5-1 and TRBJ1-4, the complete variable domain is KAGVTQTPRYLIKTRGQQVTLSCSPISGHRSVSWYQQTPGQGLQFLFEYFSETQRNKGNFPGRFSGRQFSNSRSEMNVSTLELGDSALYLCASSLDGTGGEKLFFGSGTQLSVL.

The chain combines TRBV27 with TRBJ2-2; TRBD2 matches at 10 bases. The V and J ends lost 3 bases and 13 bases, in that order; junction bases with no gene match: 5. CDR1 is MNHEY, CDR2 SMNVEV, per germline (reference sequence). The CDR3 is 13 amino acids. The CDR3 DNA reads as TGTGCCAGCAGTTTTGGGGCTAGCGGGAGGCTGTTTTTT. Translation: CASSFGASGRLFF.

The chain uses TRBV27 and TRBJ2-7, with TRBD2 matching over 13 bases. The V gene end was trimmed by 10 bases and the J gene end by 4 bases; junction bases not matched to a gene: 4. CDR3 length equals 13 residues. Germline CDR1 MNHEY, CDR2 SMNVEV (reference sequence). The CDR3 DNA is TGTGCCACAAGACTAGCGGGAGGTTACGAGCAGTACTTC. Encoded protein: CATRLAGGYEQYF.

The V call is TRBV11-2, the J call TRBJ2-5; 7 bases match TRBD2. This CDR3 is built from 15 residues. V dropped 8 bases and J dropped 1; count of bases not matched to a gene: 10. The germline gives CDR1 SGHAT, CDR2 FQNNGV. This CDR3 reads CASGKGGRVQETQYF. DNA for the CDR3: TGTGCCAGCGGGAAGGGAGGGCGGGTCCAAGAGACCCAGTACTTC.

This clone was found once. The chain has TRBV5-1 and TRBJ2-2, with 8 bases matching TRBD1. Germline lookup yields CDR1 SGHRS and CDR2 YFSETQ. The CDR3 has 18 amino acids. Unmatched junction bases numbered 9, after V lost 0 bases and J lost 2 bases. The CDR3 region is CASSLDPPGQGNTGELFF. CDR3 bases: TGCGCCAGCAGCTTGGACCCCCCTGGACAGGGTAACACCGGGGAGCTGTTTTTT. Full variable domain (rest looked up from reference TRBV5-1 and TRBJ2-2): KAGVTQTPRYLIKTRGQQVTLSCSPISGHRSVSWYQQTPGQGLQFLFEYFSETQRNKGNFPGRFSGRQFSNSRSEMNVSTLELGDSALYLCASSLDPPGQGNTGELFFGEGSRLTVL.

The genes are TRBV28 and TRBJ1-2; D possibly corresponds to TRBD1 (6 bases). This CDR3 spans 13 amino acids. CDR1 and CDR2 (germline): MDHEN, SYDVKM. Trimming removed 4 bases at V and 4 bases at J, with 10 bases between. CDR3 loop: CASSSDSGYGYTF. The CDR3 DNA is TGTGCCAGCAGTTCGGACAGTGGCTATGGCTACACCTTC.

This clone was found a few times. The V call is TRBV5-4, the J call TRBJ2-7; the match to TRBD1 covers 9 bases. Germline CDR1 reads SGHNT; CDR2 reads YYREEE (reference sequence). The V segment lost 4 bases and the J segment 7 bases; nucleotides outside the gene matches: 3. The CDR3 runs 12 residues. CDR3 loop: CASSPTGGEQYF. The CDR3 nucleotides are TGTGCCAGCAGCCCGACAGGGGGAGAGCAGTACTTC. The full variable domain, with the rest looked up from reference TRBV5-4 and TRBJ2-7, is ETGVTQSPTHLIKTRGQQVTLRCSSQSGHNTVSWYQQALGQGPQFIFQYYREEENGRGNFPPRFSGLQFPNYSSELNVNALELDDSALYLCASSPTGGEQYFGPGTRLTVT.

The chain couples TRBV28 to TRBJ2-2, with TRBD2 matching 7 bases. Germline V gene data show CDR1 as MDHEN and CDR2 as SYDVKM. Trimming cost V 8 bases and J 6 bases; bases outside gene matches: 6. This CDR3 region has 13 residues. The CDR3 sequence is CASYSTSPGELFF. CDR3 nucleotide sequence: TGTGCCAGCTATTCGACTAGCCCCGGGGAGCTGTTTTTT.

The chain recombines TRBV4-1 with TRBJ1-5; D is undetermined. The germline V gene has CDR1 MGHRA and CDR2 YSYEKL. Trimming cost V 1 base and J 4 bases, with 14 bases left between them. The CDR3 covers 16 residues. The CDR3 spells CASSQAPKKTNQPQHF. The CDR3 DNA reads as TGCGCCAGCAGCCAAGCACCCAAAAAGACTAATCAGCCCCAGCATTTT.

V gene TRBV11-1 combines with J gene TRBJ2-1, with unresolved D. Germline assignment: CDR1 SGHAT and CDR2 FQDESV (reference sequence). Deletions cut 2 bases from V and 0 bases from J, with 8 bases between. There are 15 residues in the CDR3. CDR3 in amino acids: CASSLNTDSYNEQFF. In DNA, the CDR3 is TGTGCCAGCAGCTTAAACACAGACTCCTACAATGAGCAGTTCTTC.

This clone appeared a single time. The chain is built from TRBV28 and TRBJ2-7, with D possibly TRBD2 on 6 matching bases. CDR1 is MDHEN, CDR2 SYDVKM, per germline. The CDR3 loop spans 15 amino acids. V lost 4 bases to trimming and J lost 4 bases, with 17 bases between them. CDR3 in DNA: TGTGCCAGCAGTTCGGGGACTGCTGCTGCGTACGAGCAGTACTTC. Protein: CASSSGTAAAYEQYF.

The chain recombines TRBV10-3 with TRBJ2-6; D is possibly TRBD1 (5 bases). The CDR3 loop spans 18 amino acids. Trimming pared 1 base from V and 0 bases from J, leaving 13 bases between. The V gene's germline CDR1 is ENHRY and CDR2 SYGVKD. CDR3 DNA sequence: TGTGCCATCAGTGAGTATCCGACAGCAAACTCTGGGGCCAACGTCCTGACTTTC. Translating it yields CAISEYPTANSGANVLTF.

This CDR3 reads CASSYAEALNNEQFF. CDR3 nucleotide sequence: TGTGCCAGCAGTTACGCCGAGGCCTTAAACAATGAGCAGTTCTTC. The chain carries TRBV6-5 and TRBJ2-1; D is unclear. CDR3 length: 15 residues. Per the germline V gene, CDR1 is MNHEY and CDR2 is SVGAGI. Trimming took off 2 bases at V and 5 bases at J, with 13 bases between the two ends.

The V call is TRBV18, the J call TRBJ1-2, with 8 bases identical to TRBD1. CDR1 and CDR2 (germline): KGHSH, LQKENI. V was clipped by 4 bases and J by 1 base; unmatched bases: 5. The CDR3 spans 15 residues. Here the CDR3 DNA reads TGTGCCAGCTCACAAGGGACAGGAAATAACTATGGCTACACCTTC. Translating gives CASSQGTGNNYGYTF. The whole variable domain, filled in from reference TRBV18 and TRBJ1-2, reads NAGVMQNPRHLVRRRGQEARLRCSPMKGHSHVYWYRQLPEEGLKFMVYLQKENIIDESGMPKERFSAEFPKEGPSILRIQQVVRGDSAAYFCASSQGTGNNYGYTFGSGTRLTVV.

The chain recombines TRBV5-1 with TRBJ2-1, with TRBD2 matching over 9 bases. CDR3 length: 15 residues. V was pared by 0 bases and J by 8 bases, with 6 bases of the junction left unmatched. Germline-derived CDR1 and CDR2 are SGHRS and YFSETQ. This chain's CDR3 is CASSLEAGGPDEQFF. The CDR3 coding sequence is TGCGCCAGCAGCTTGGAGGCGGGAGGGCCCGATGAGCAGTTCTTC.

CDR3 residues: CASSWDGGLYEQYF. CDR3 DNA: TGTGCCAGCAGCTGGGACGGGGGTTTATACGAGCAGTACTTC. V and J are TRBV7-9 and TRBJ2-7, with D perhaps matching TRBD2 (6 bases). Trimming stripped 4 bases from V and 4 bases from J, with 14 bases between. Germline values: CDR1 SEHNR, CDR2 FQNEAQ (reference sequence). The length of the CDR3 is 14 residues.

This chain connects TRBV27 to TRBJ2-7, with 11 bases lining up with TRBD1. This CDR3 spans 15 amino acids. Germline values: CDR1 MNHEY, CDR2 SMNVEV (reference sequence). V trimming: 1 base; J trimming: 4 bases; junction bases outside the gene matches: 3. Here the CDR3 DNA reads TGTGCCAGCAGTTTATACGGGACAGGGGGGTACGAGCAGTACTTC. Its protein is CASSLYGTGGYEQYF.

J is TRBJ1-1 and V is TRBV14; unclear D gene. Germline V lookup: CDR1 SGHDN, CDR2 FVKESK. CDR3 length: 18 amino acids. Deletions cut 0 bases from V and 1 base from J, with 18 bases between. The chain's CDR3 is CASSQDPTPAAGNTEAFF. CDR3 coding DNA: TGTGCCAGCAGCCAAGATCCCACCCCCGCCGCCGGGAACACTGAAGCTTTCTTT.

The chain recombines TRBV4-1 with TRBJ1-5, with D perhaps matching TRBD1 (5 bases). The ends were cut back, 1 base at V and 0 bases at J, with 13 bases in the middle. This CDR3 region has 17 residues. Germline V CDR1 and CDR2: MGHRA, YSYEKL. CDR3 loop: CASSQGGGGYSNQPQHF. CDR3 bases: TGCGCCAGCAGCCAAGGTGGGGGGGGTTATAGCAATCAGCCCCAGCATTTT.

The V gene is TRBV11-2, the J gene TRBJ1-2; maybe TRBD1 (5 bases). Per germline, CDR1 SGHAT and CDR2 FQNNGV. Trimming left V 4 bases short and J 4 bases short, with 19 bases between. The CDR3 runs to 16 residues. The CDR3 nucleotides are TGTGCCAGCAGCTCCCCCCGGCTGGGGCGCGGCTATGGCTACACCTTC. Protein product: CASSSPRLGRGYGYTF.